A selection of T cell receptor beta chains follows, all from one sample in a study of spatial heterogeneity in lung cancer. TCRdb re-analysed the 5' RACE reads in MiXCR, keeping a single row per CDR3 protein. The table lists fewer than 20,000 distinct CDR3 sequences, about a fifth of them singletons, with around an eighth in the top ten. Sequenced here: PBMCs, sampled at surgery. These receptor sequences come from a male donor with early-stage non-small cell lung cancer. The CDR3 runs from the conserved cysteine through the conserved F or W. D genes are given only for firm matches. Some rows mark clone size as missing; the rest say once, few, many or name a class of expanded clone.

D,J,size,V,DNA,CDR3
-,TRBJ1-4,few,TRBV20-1,TGCAGTGCTGGAAAGCCGGGGGAAGGGTATGAAAAACTGTTTTTT,CSAGKPGEGYEKLFF
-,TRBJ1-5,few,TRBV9,TGTGCCAGCAGCGCCCAAGGTGGCGATCAGCCCCAGCATTTT,CASSAQGGDQPQHF
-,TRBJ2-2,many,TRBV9,TGTGCCAGCAGCGTACCTAGCACCGGGGAGCTGTTTTTT,CASSVPSTGELFF
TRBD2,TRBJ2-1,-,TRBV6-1,TGTGCCAGCAGTGAACAACTAGCGGGGGATCTTGAGCAGTTCTTC,CASSEQLAGDLEQFF
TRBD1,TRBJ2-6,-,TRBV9,TGTGCCAGCAGCGTATTGGAGGTCAGGGACAGAAAACCTTCTGGGGCCAACGTCCTGACTTTC,CASSVLEVRDRKPSGANVLTF
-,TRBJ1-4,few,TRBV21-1,TGTGCCAGCAGCAAAATTAACAGAACAACTAATGAAAAACTGTTTTTT,CASSKINRTTNEKLFF
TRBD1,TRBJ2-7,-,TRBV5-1,TGCGCCAGCAGCTTGGGACAGGGTTTCCACGAGCAGTACTTC,CASSLGQGFHEQYF
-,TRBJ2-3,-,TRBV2,TGTGCCAGCAGTGATTGGAGACAGGACACAGATACGCAGTATTTT,CASSDWRQDTDTQYF
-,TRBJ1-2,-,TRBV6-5,TGTGCCAGCAGTTACTTCGGGGTAGATGGCTACACCTTC,CASSYFGVDGYTF
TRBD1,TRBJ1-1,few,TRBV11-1,TGTGCCAGCAGCAGCCGGGACAGGGTTGTTGAAGCTTTCTTT,CASSSRDRVVEAFF
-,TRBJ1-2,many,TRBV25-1,TGTGCCAGCAGTGTGGGGCCAGGAGCTAACTATGGCTACACCTTC,CASSVGPGANYGYTF
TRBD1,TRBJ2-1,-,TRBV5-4,TGTGCCAGCAGCTTGGCCGTCACAGGGGGACCCTACAATGAGCAGTTCTTC,CASSLAVTGGPYNEQFF
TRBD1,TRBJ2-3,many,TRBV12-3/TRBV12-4,TGTGCCAGCAGGGAGAGGGGACAGGGAACAGATACGCAGTATTTT,CASRERGQGTDTQYF
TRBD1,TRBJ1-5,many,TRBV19,TGTGCCAGTAGTGGCAGGGGGCTCCAGGGCAATCAGCCCCAGCATTTT,CASSGRGLQGNQPQHF
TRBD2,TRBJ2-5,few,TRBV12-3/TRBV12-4,TGTGCCAGCAGTTTAGCGACTAGCGGGGACCAAGAGACCCAGTACTTC,CASSLATSGDQETQYF
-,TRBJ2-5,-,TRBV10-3,TGTGCCATCAGTGAGCCCACCCAAAGGGAAGCAGGGCAAGAGACCCAGTACTTC,CAISEPTQREAGQETQYF
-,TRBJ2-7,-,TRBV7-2,TGTGCCAGCAGCCCGGGTGGGGAGCAGTACTTC,CASSPGGEQYF
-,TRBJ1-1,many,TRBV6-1,TGTGCCAGCAGTGACGGGGCAGGTTACATGAACACTGAAGCTTTCTTT,CASSDGAGYMNTEAFF
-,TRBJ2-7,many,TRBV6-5,TGTGCCAGCAGTTATTTAGGACGCTCCTACGAGCAGTACTTC,CASSYLGRSYEQYF
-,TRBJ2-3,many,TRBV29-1,TGCAGCGTTGTAGGTAGCACAGATACGCAGTATTTT,CSVVGSTDTQYF
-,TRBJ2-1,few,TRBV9,TGTGCCAGCACCGTAGCGTCAGGCTACAATGAGCAGTTCTTC,CASTVASGYNEQFF
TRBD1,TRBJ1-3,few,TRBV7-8,TGTGCCAGCAGCTTAACAGGGGATCCTGGAAACACCATATATTTT,CASSLTGDPGNTIYF
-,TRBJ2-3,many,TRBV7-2,TGTGCCAGCAGCTTGTTCAGGGAGGCAGATACGCAGTATTTT,CASSLFREADTQYF
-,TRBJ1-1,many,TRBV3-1,TGTGCCAGCAGCCCGCCGGCAGGTAACACTGAAGCTTTCTTT,CASSPPAGNTEAFF
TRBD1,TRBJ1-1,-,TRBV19,TGTGCCAGTACTCAACCCGGGACAGGGAGTGAAGCTTTCTTT,CASTQPGTGSEAFF
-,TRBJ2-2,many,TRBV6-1,TGTGCCAGCAGTGTTGGACGGAAGCTGTTTTTT,CASSVGRKLFF
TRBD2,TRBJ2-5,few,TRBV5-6,TGTGCCAGCAGCTTCCACACGGGACTAGCGGGGGAGACCCAGTACTTC,CASSFHTGLAGETQYF
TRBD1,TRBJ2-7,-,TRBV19,TGTGCCAGTAGTATAATGGACAGGGGCGAGCAGTACTTC,CASSIMDRGEQYF
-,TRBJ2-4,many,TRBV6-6,TGTGCCAGCAGTCTCCTATCCAAAAACATTCAGTACTTC,CASSLLSKNIQYF
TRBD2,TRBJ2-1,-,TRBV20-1,TGCAGTGCTAGAGACCCTAGCGGGGGGCACAATGAGCAGTTCTTC,CSARDPSGGHNEQFF
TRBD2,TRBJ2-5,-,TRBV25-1,TGTGCCAGCAGTGTCGGGGGGGAGACCCAGTACTTC,CASSVGGETQYF
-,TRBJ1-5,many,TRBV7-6,TGTGCCAGCAGCTTAAGGGCCCCCGGGGAAAGCAATCAGCCCCAGCATTTT,CASSLRAPGESNQPQHF
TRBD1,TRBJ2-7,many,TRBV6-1,TGTGCCAGCAGTGAAGCGAGACAGGGGGTTTCCTACGAGCAGTACTTC,CASSEARQGVSYEQYF
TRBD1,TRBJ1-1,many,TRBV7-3,TGTGCCAGCAGCTTAAAGCCAGGGGGGTCCACTGAAGCTTTCTTT,CASSLKPGGSTEAFF
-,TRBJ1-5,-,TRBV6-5,TGTGCCAGCAAACAGGGCTTTGGTAGCAATCAGCCCCAGCATTTT,CASKQGFGSNQPQHF
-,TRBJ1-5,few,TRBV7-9,TGTGCCAGCAGCTTAGAAAAAGGCAATCAGCCCCAGCATTTT,CASSLEKGNQPQHF
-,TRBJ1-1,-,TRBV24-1,TGTGCCACCAGTGATTATCATGGGGGGGGAAACACTGAAGCTTTCTTT,CATSDYHGGGNTEAFF
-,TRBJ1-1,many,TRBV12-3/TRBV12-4,TGTGCCAGCAGTGTAGGGATGAACACTGAAGCTTTCTTT,CASSVGMNTEAFF
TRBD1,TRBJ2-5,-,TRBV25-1,TGTGCCAGCAGTGCCGGGACAGGCGTTAATAGGGAGACCCAGTACTTC,CASSAGTGVNRETQYF
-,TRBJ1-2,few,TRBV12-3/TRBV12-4,TGTGCCAGCAGTTGGGGGAGGAACTATGGCTACACCTTC,CASSWGRNYGYTF
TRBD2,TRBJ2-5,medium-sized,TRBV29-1,TGCAGCGTTGATACCCCTAGCGGGGGGGCTGAGACCCAGTACTTC,CSVDTPSGGAETQYF
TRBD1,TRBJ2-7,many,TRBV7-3,TGTGCCAGCAGCTTAATGGCCGGGACAGGGGGAGGAGAGCAGTACTTC,CASSLMAGTGGGEQYF